These 3 T cell receptor beta chains originate from one sample sequenced in a study of T cell responses to AZD1222 COVID-19 vaccine (dated by TCRdb to the early 2020s). The sample's time point label, decoded: about 28 days (+/-7) after the second vaccine dose. Libraries were made using the immunoSEQ multiplex PCR assay. TCRdb carries this immuneACCESS record with in-frame sequences only. Its versions omit some clonotypes, under half of them owing to an unresolved V gene in the studies checked, with the rest unexplained. The sample records around 120,000 clones, about 92% of which are singletons. The ten largest clones add up to more than 6% of the sample. The source was peripheral blood, collected 28 days after the second AZD1222 dose. These receptors were obtained from an adult who received the AZD1222 COVID-19 vaccine.

V is TRBV11-3 and J is TRBJ2-3, with 8 bases that match TRBD1. Germline loops: CDR1 SGHNT, CDR2 YENEEA. There are 17 residues in the CDR3. The junction had 7 bases not matched to a gene; V was cut back by 2 bases and J by 0 bases. CDR3 protein: CASSLTGTGTSTDTQYF. Here the CDR3 DNA reads TGTGCCAGCAGCTTAACCGGGACAGGCACTAGCACAGATACGCAGTATTTT.

The chain carries TRBV7-9 and TRBJ1-6, with D unclear. Per the germline V gene, CDR1 is SEHNR and CDR2 is FQNEAQ (reference sequence). The ends were cut back, 5 bases at V and 10 bases at J, with 3 bases in the middle. This CDR3 region has 10 residues. CDR3 bases: TGTGCCAGCAGCCAGTCACCCCTCCACTTT. Translated: CASSQSPLHF.

The CDR3 reads CASSLGGRPGEQFF. CDR3 DNA sequence: TGTGCCAGCAGTCTGGGGGGCCGCCCGGGGGAGCAGTTCTTC. This sequence joins TRBV6-2 or TRBV6-3 and TRBJ2-1; D tentatively fits TRBD1 or TRBD2 (6 bases each). Trimming shortened V by 5 bases and J by 10 bases, and 18 bases separated the two germline ends. Per the germline V gene, CDR1 is MNHEY and CDR2 is SVGEGT. This CDR3 has 14 amino acids.